These T cell receptor beta chains were read from a single sample in a study of PD-L1 blockade in urothelial cancer. The assay was immunoSEQ multiplex PCR, and TCRdb's table has in-frame clones only and misses some. This sample has 45,000 to 55,000 clones, with about 90% found just once. Material: PBMCs, obtained around atezolizumab (anti-PD-L1) treatment. The receptor set was obtained from a man in his fifties or sixties with urothelial cancer. Each CDR3 is given with its conserved first and last residue. D genes are given only for firm matches. The size field is filled for only some rows; it gives once, few, many or a size class.

CDR3aa: CASSRFTGQRSSYEQYF; CDR3nt: TGTGCCAGCAGCCGCTTTACGGGACAGAGGAGCTCCTACGAGCAGTACTTC; j_gene: TRBJ2-7; v_gene: TRBV7-9; abundance: NA; d_gene: TRBD1
CDR3aa: CAWSVTVGGHSPLHF; CDR3nt: TGTGCCTGGAGTGTAACAGTGGGGGGGCATTCACCCCTCCACTTT; j_gene: TRBJ1-6; v_gene: TRBV30; abundance: NA; d_gene: NA
CDR3aa: CASSTRDRPYEQYF; CDR3nt: TGTGCCAGCAGTACCCGGGACAGGCCATACGAGCAGTACTTC; j_gene: TRBJ2-7; v_gene: TRBV27; abundance: NA; d_gene: TRBD1
CDR3aa: CASVHPRVGGSVEQFF; CDR3nt: TGTGCCAGCGTACATCCGCGGGTGGGGGGGTCGGTGGAGCAGTTCTTC; j_gene: TRBJ2-1; v_gene: TRBV7-9; abundance: NA; d_gene: TRBD2
CDR3aa: CASSLQGVTSSPLHF; CDR3nt: TGTGCCAGCAGTTTACAAGGGGTCACCAGTTCACCCCTCCACTTT; j_gene: TRBJ1-6; v_gene: TRBV28; abundance: NA; d_gene: NA
CDR3aa: CSVQDLMTANYGYTF; CDR3nt: TGCAGCGTTCAAGATTTAATGACAGCTAACTATGGCTACACCTTC; j_gene: TRBJ1-2; v_gene: TRBV29-1; abundance: once; d_gene: NA
CDR3aa: CASSLRGANYGYTF; CDR3nt: TGTGCCAGCAGCCTCCGGGGGGCGAACTATGGCTACACCTTC; j_gene: TRBJ1-2; v_gene: TRBV5-6; abundance: NA; d_gene: NA
CDR3aa: CASSRGGLYGYTF; CDR3nt: TGTGCCAGCAGTCGGGGAGGGCTCTATGGCTACACCTTC; j_gene: TRBJ1-2; v_gene: TRBV6-1; abundance: NA; d_gene: NA
CDR3aa: CASSMGNRRNYGYTF; CDR3nt: TGTGCCAGTAGTATGGGGAACAGGAGAAACTATGGCTACACCTTC; j_gene: TRBJ1-2; v_gene: TRBV19; abundance: NA; d_gene: NA
CDR3aa: CASSLGRGGQPDEQYF; CDR3nt: TGCGCCAGCAGCTTGGGAAGAGGGGGCCAACCAGACGAGCAGTACTTC; j_gene: TRBJ2-7; v_gene: TRBV5-1; abundance: once; d_gene: TRBD1
CDR3aa: CAPRVAPPRNQPQHF; CDR3nt: TGTGCCCCACGGGTGGCACCTCCACGCAATCAGCCCCAGCATTTT; j_gene: TRBJ1-5; v_gene: TRBV10-3; abundance: NA; d_gene: NA
CDR3aa: CASSIAKLDTQYF; CDR3nt: TGTGCCAGTAGTATAGCCAAGCTAGATACGCAGTATTTT; j_gene: TRBJ2-3; v_gene: TRBV19; abundance: NA; d_gene: NA
CDR3aa: CASSPRQDSFYGYTF; CDR3nt: TGTGCCAGCAGTCCCCGACAGGATTCGTTCTATGGCTACACCTTC; j_gene: TRBJ1-2; v_gene: TRBV6-5; abundance: few; d_gene: NA
CDR3aa: CASSIAPSYGYTF; CDR3nt: TGCGCCAGCAGCATAGCCCCATCCTATGGCTACACCTTC; j_gene: TRBJ1-2; v_gene: TRBV5-1; abundance: NA; d_gene: NA
CDR3aa: CASSTGLEQETQYF; CDR3nt: TGTGCCAGCAGCACGGGACTAGAACAAGAGACCCAGTACTTC; j_gene: TRBJ2-5; v_gene: TRBV5-8; abundance: NA; d_gene: TRBD2
CDR3aa: CASSLRQTNSPLHF; CDR3nt: TGTGCCAGCAGTTTGCGACAGACGAATTCACCCCTCCACTTT; j_gene: TRBJ1-6; v_gene: TRBV28; abundance: NA; d_gene: NA
CDR3aa: CASAGTGVETQYF; CDR3nt: TGTGCCAGCGCCGGGACAGGGGTGGAGACCCAGTACTTC; j_gene: TRBJ2-5; v_gene: TRBV7-9; abundance: NA; d_gene: TRBD1
CDR3aa: CASSPYRGMNTEAFF; CDR3nt: TGTGCCAGCAGTCCATACAGGGGAATGAACACTGAAGCTTTCTTT; j_gene: TRBJ1-1; v_gene: TRBV25-1; abundance: NA; d_gene: TRBD1
CDR3aa: CASSAVYQPQHF; CDR3nt: TGTGCCAGCAGTGCTGTTTATCAGCCCCAGCATTTT; j_gene: TRBJ1-5; v_gene: TRBV6-1; abundance: NA; d_gene: NA
CDR3aa: CAINSGASGNTIYF; CDR3nt: TGTGCCATCAACTCAGGCGCCTCTGGAAACACCATATATTTT; j_gene: TRBJ1-3; v_gene: TRBV10-3; abundance: NA; d_gene: NA
CDR3aa: CASRAGRYQETQYF; CDR3nt: TGTGCCAGTAGAGCGGGGAGGTACCAAGAGACCCAGTACTTC; j_gene: TRBJ2-5; v_gene: TRBV27; abundance: NA; d_gene: TRBD2
CDR3aa: CASSYSGLPGETQYF; CDR3nt: TGTGCCAGCAGTTACTCGGGACTCCCAGGGGAGACCCAGTACTTC; j_gene: TRBJ2-5; v_gene: TRBV6-5; abundance: NA; d_gene: NA
CDR3aa: CASSSSPGGKLFF; CDR3nt: TGTGCCAGCAGTTCCTCACCAGGGGGAAAACTGTTTTTT; j_gene: TRBJ1-4; v_gene: TRBV7-3; abundance: NA; d_gene: TRBD1
CDR3aa: CASSFSDSEQYF; CDR3nt: TGTGCCAGCAGCTTCAGTGATTCCGAGCAGTACTTC; j_gene: TRBJ2-7; v_gene: TRBV11-2; abundance: NA; d_gene: NA
CDR3aa: CASSLGQGGNTIYF; CDR3nt: TGTGCCAGTAGCTTGGGACAGGGTGGAAACACCATATATTTT; j_gene: TRBJ1-3; v_gene: TRBV19; abundance: NA; d_gene: TRBD1
CDR3aa: CASSQEWSGGIDEQFF; CDR3nt: TGCGCCAGCAGCCAAGAATGGAGCGGGGGGATCGATGAGCAGTTCTTC; j_gene: TRBJ2-1; v_gene: TRBV4-1; abundance: NA; d_gene: TRBD2
CDR3aa: CASSQDRGNEELFF; CDR3nt: TGTGCCAGTAGCCAAGACAGGGGGAATGAAGAACTGTTTTTT; j_gene: TRBJ1-4; v_gene: TRBV19; abundance: NA; d_gene: TRBD1
CDR3aa: CASSLQSGTPGFSYGYTF; CDR3nt: TGCGCCAGCAGCTTGCAATCCGGGACACCAGGTTTTTCCTATGGCTACACCTTC; j_gene: TRBJ1-2; v_gene: TRBV5-1; abundance: NA; d_gene: NA
CDR3aa: CAWTSSGETQYF; CDR3nt: TGTGCCTGGACTAGCTCTGGGGAGACCCAGTACTTC; j_gene: TRBJ2-5; v_gene: TRBV30; abundance: NA; d_gene: NA
CDR3aa: CASSPGQGGETQYF; CDR3nt: TGTGCCAGCAGCCCCGGACAGGGAGGAGAGACCCAGTACTTC; j_gene: TRBJ2-5; v_gene: TRBV7-9; abundance: NA; d_gene: TRBD1
CDR3aa: CASSQTVENTGELFF; CDR3nt: TGTGCCAGCAGCCAGACAGTTGAGAACACCGGGGAGCTGTTTTTT; j_gene: TRBJ2-2; v_gene: TRBV7-9; abundance: NA; d_gene: NA
CDR3aa: CASSLGGGAFYEQYF; CDR3nt: TGCGCCAGCAGCTTAGGCGGGGGGGCCTTTTACGAGCAGTACTTC; j_gene: TRBJ2-7; v_gene: TRBV5-1; abundance: NA; d_gene: TRBD2
CDR3aa: CASSLATGQYNSPLHF; CDR3nt: TGTGCCAGCAGCTTAGCTACGGGACAGTATAATTCACCCCTCCACTTT; j_gene: TRBJ1-6; v_gene: TRBV7-8; abundance: NA; d_gene: TRBD1
CDR3aa: CASSYSRGGNTIYF; CDR3nt: TGTGCCAGCAGTTACTCAAGGGGGGGAAACACCATATATTTT; j_gene: TRBJ1-3; v_gene: TRBV6-6; abundance: NA; d_gene: NA
CDR3aa: CASSLSGLNEQFF; CDR3nt: TGCGCCAGCAGCTTGAGCGGCCTCAATGAGCAGTTCTTC; j_gene: TRBJ2-1; v_gene: TRBV5-1; abundance: few; d_gene: NA
CDR3aa: CASSIDSTNEKLFF; CDR3nt: TGTGCCAGTAGTATTGACTCAACTAATGAAAAACTGTTTTTT; j_gene: TRBJ1-4; v_gene: TRBV19; abundance: NA; d_gene: NA